This T cell receptor beta chain emerged from a study of shared clonotypes between healthy human individuals. Looking at the study overall: The composition of the donors was a couple of women and a few men aged 18 to 49. Study-wide results and limits: Shared across a few donors were 4% to 6% of the naive CD4 clonotypes.

The V and J ends lost 7 bases and 5 bases, in that order; junction bases with no gene match: 8. The CDR3 spans 14 residues. From germline, CDR1 is SQVTM and CDR2 ANQGSEA. The sorted-subset replicate PCRs were given around 200 ng DNA, which is some 29,000 T cell genomes. Produced via immunoSEQ multiplex PCR; TCRdb's table is partial and in-frame only. The sample carries some 2.1 million clones, just under 95% recorded once. The naive CD8 population came from CD45RO-negative cells selected for CCR7, without terminally differentiated effector memory CD45RA+ cells. A remark on this clone: Antigen specificity is unknown.

The chain links TRBV29-1 to TRBJ2-1; TRBD2 matches at 10 bases. Sequencing input: naive CD8+ T cells from PBMCs. The source is a man younger than 35 in good health. Some clones in this sample may be carry-over from other donors' samples. This CDR3 is CSGSGTSAHNEQFF. The CDR3 DNA follows: TGCAGCGGGTCCGGGACTAGCGCACACAATGAGCAGTTCTTC.